This TCR beta chain was documented in a study of shared clonotypes between healthy human individuals. Donors, healthy HIV-negative adults, lacked recent acute infections or vaccinations. The ends were cut back, 0 bases at V and 16 bases at J, with 12 bases in the middle. Looked up from germline, CDR1 is SNHLY and CDR2 is FYNNEI. This CDR3 region has 12 residues. Sequencing used immunoSEQ multiplex PCR; TCRdb keeps in-frame clones, though not all of them. The table lists some 1,100,000 clones, about 80% of them singletons, with about 0.52% in the top ten. The clonotype was recovered from a man aged 18 to 30 in good health. Some clones in this sample may be carry-over from other donors' samples. The specimen sequenced was memory CD4+ T cells from PBMCs. Subset indicated: CD45RA-negative fraction. This chain links TRBV2 with TRBJ1-4; D unresolved. The CDR3 bases are TGTGCCAGCAGTGAAGCCCCGGGTCCAGGGTTTTTT. As protein: CASSEAPGPGFF.